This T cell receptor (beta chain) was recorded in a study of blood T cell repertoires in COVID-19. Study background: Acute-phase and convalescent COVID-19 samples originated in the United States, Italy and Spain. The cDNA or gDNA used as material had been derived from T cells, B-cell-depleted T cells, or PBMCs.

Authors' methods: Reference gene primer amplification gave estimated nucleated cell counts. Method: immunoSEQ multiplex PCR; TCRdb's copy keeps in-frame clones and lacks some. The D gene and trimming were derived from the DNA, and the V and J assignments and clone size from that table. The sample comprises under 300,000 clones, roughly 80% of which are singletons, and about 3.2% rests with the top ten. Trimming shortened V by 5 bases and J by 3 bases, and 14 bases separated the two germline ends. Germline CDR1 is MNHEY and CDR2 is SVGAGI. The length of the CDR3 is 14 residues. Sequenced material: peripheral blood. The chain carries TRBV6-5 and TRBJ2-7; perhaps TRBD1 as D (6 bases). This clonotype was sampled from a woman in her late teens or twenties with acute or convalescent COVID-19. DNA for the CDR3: TGTGCCAGCAGTCCCGGGACAATCTACTACGAGCAGTACTTC. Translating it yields CASSPGTIYYEQYF.